The clone carrying this TCR beta chain was seen just once. Its antigen is unknown. The data were taken from a study of radiation and T cells in renal cell carcinoma. Study results and limitations: Top tumor clonotypes rose in blood 2 weeks post-radiation, then contracted.

Time point of the sample: baseline pretreatment blood. The treatment here: 15 Gy SBRT to primary tumor, nephrectomy 4 weeks later. This renal cell carcinoma was of the clear cell type. Produced via immunoSEQ multiplex PCR; TCRdb's table is partial and in-frame only. The repertoire has 150,000 or so clones, 88% of them found once; the top ten carry around 4.1%. The CDR3 consists of 11 residues. V lost 2 bases and J lost 3, with 1 base in between. CDR1 SGHNT and CDR2 YYREEE come from the germline V gene (reference sequence). The clonotype originates from a woman aged 70 to 79 with renal cell carcinoma. The chain has TRBV5-4 and TRBJ2-3, with D unclear. The specimen was blood, collected from a patient whose treatment included radiotherapy and nephrectomy. As DNA, the CDR3 is TGTGCCAGCAGCTTAACAGATACGCAGTATTTT. It translates to CASSLTDTQYF.